Only one count was recorded for the clone carrying this T cell receptor beta chain. Amplified TCR beta CDR3 regions derived from RNA transcripts. When the TCR CDR3 underwent first-round RT-PCR, the HTBI primer set was used. TCRdb used MiXCR to reprocess the multiplex PCR reads, holding one entry per CDR3 protein. The sample lists hundreds of thousands of distinct CDR3 sequences; approximately 15% were seen once. The sample comes from a study of T cells in Graves' hyperthyroidism and ophthalmopathy. Sample: blood. This TCR came from a woman in her late teens or twenties with Graves' hyperthyroidism.

CDR3 protein: CATSASGQGEGQPQHF. CDR3 sequence (DNA): TGTGCCACCAGTGCCTCGGGACAGGGAGAAGGACAGCCCCAGCATTTT. The chain recombines TRBV24-1 with TRBJ1-5, with 9 bases identical to TRBD1. Per the germline V gene, CDR1 is KGHDR and CDR2 is SFDVKD. Unmatched junction bases numbered 11, after V lost 5 bases and J lost 7 bases. The CDR3 extends over 16 amino acids.